This T cell receptor (beta chain) came from a study of Tregs in tolerant kidney transplant recipients. Germline V gene data show CDR1 as SEHNR and CDR2 as FQNEAQ (reference sequence). The CDR3 runs 15 residues. V was cut by 4 bases and J by 0 bases, with 13 bases left in between. This clone showed up just once. Its antigen is as yet unknown. Broader study findings: Tregs expanded with activated donor B cells seemed most donor-specific. Changing PCR primers prevented nucleotide comparison between some patients' samples.

Produced via immunoSEQ multiplex PCR; TCRdb's table is partial and in-frame only. The sample has 90,000 to 130,000 clones; around 89% are singletons. V and J are TRBV7-9 and TRBJ2-7; no definite D call. The TCR comes from a human donor who received a combined kidney and bone marrow transplant. This specimen consisted of CD4+ T cells from blood, obtained before the transplant. In DNA, the CDR3 is TGTGCCAGCAGCTCCTGGGTGGGCCACTCCTACGAGCAGTACTTC. Encoded protein: CASSSWVGHSYEQYF.